The 16 T cell receptor beta chains reported below all come from one sample, sequenced in a study of identical twins. Each CDR3 protein gets one entry after TCRdb re-called the 5' RACE reads with MiXCR. The sample lists about 690,000 distinct CDR3 sequences, 21% seen once, with roughly 4.3% in the top ten. This sample was also put to use in a study of T cells expressing NK-cell markers.

Sequenced sample: PBMCs. The receptors come from a woman aged 18-29 years in good health.

This rearrangement joins TRBV5-1 to TRBJ2-7, with D unresolved. V lost 6 bases, J lost 5 bases, and 9 bases lay in between. Germline CDR1 is SGHRS and CDR2 is YFSETQ. There are 11 residues in the CDR3. In DNA, the CDR3 is TGCGCCAGCATGGGCGGCCACGAGCAGTACTTC. Its protein is CASMGGHEQYF.

This clonotype came up many times. V gene TRBV3-1 combines with J gene TRBJ2-7; 7 bases agree with TRBD1. The CDR3 covers 13 residues. J gave up 6 bases and V 4 bases, and 6 bases lay outside the gene matches. From germline, CDR1 is LGHDT and CDR2 YNNKEL (reference sequence). CDR3 nucleotide sequence: TGTGCCAGCAGCCCTAGGACAGGTATCGAGCAGTACTTC. Its translation is CASSPRTGIEQYF.

This clonotype was recorded at least ten times. J is TRBJ2-1 and V is TRBV12-3 or TRBV12-4; 7 positions agree with TRBD2. This CDR3 is 13 amino acids long. The trim removed 6 bases at V and 5 bases at J, leaving 4 bases unmatched. The CDR3, as DNA: TGTGCCAGCAGGCTAGCGGTACACAATGAGCAGTTCTTC. Protein: CASRLAVHNEQFF.

This chain links TRBV7-9 with TRBJ2-1; D call uncertain. Germline lookup yields CDR1 SEHNR and CDR2 FQNEAQ (reference sequence). The CDR3 is 15 residues long. V was cut by 5 bases and J by 2 bases, with 13 bases left in between. The CDR3 reads CASSAEVAAYNEQFF. The CDR3 DNA sequence: TGTGCCAGCAGCGCCGAGGTAGCCGCCTACAATGAGCAGTTCTTC.

Only a few counts were recorded for this clonotype. This chain joins TRBV10-3 and TRBJ2-7; TRBD1 agrees at 8 bases. V was pared by 4 bases and J by 12 bases, with 8 bases of the junction left unmatched. The length of the CDR3 is 12 residues. CDR1 and CDR2 (germline): ENHRY, SYGVKD. The CDR3 nucleotides read TGTGCCATCAGTGGCAGGGGGCCCAGCTGGTACTTC. This sequence encodes CAISGRGPSWYF.

The chain uses TRBV11-2 and TRBJ2-3; 12 bases are shared with TRBD2. There are 17 residues in the CDR3. The junction had 8 bases not matched to a gene; V was cut back by 4 bases and J by 3 bases. The germline gives CDR1 SGHAT, CDR2 FQNNGV. The chain's CDR3 is CASSSRLAGESTDTQYF. As DNA, the CDR3 is TGTGCCAGCAGCTCCCGACTAGCGGGAGAGTCGACAGATACGCAGTATTTT.

This clonotype appeared a few times. This rearrangement joins TRBV10-2 to TRBJ1-2; TRBD1 is a possible D gene (5 bases). CDR3 length equals 16 residues. Deletions cut 4 bases from V and 5 bases from J, with 20 bases between. Germline values: CDR1 WSHSY, CDR2 SAAADI. The CDR3 reads CASSGGRAGSPYGYTF. The CDR3 region has the DNA TGCGCCAGCAGTGGGGGCCGAGCAGGTTCTCCATATGGCTACACCTTC.

This clonotype came up many times. This chain connects TRBV12-3 or TRBV12-4 to TRBJ1-1, with D unclear. Trimming cost V 7 bases and J 7 bases, with 13 bases left between them. There are 12 residues in the CDR3. The CDR3 region is CASKASWGEAFF. The CDR3 DNA reads TGTGCCAGCAAGGCGTCTTGGGGTGAAGCTTTCTTT.

V usage is TRBV6-1 and J usage is TRBJ2-1, with 7 bases matching TRBD2. CDR3 size: 16 residues. CDR1 MNHNS and CDR2 SASEGT come from the germline V gene. V lost 5 bases and J lost 2; bases outside the gene matches: 9. CDR3 DNA sequence: TGTGCCAGCAGTCGCCTAGCGGAGGGAGCCTACAATGAGCAGTTCTTC. Translating it yields CASSRLAEGAYNEQFF.

V and J are TRBV5-1 and TRBJ2-1; D assignment may be TRBD1 or TRBD2 (5 bases each). The germline CDR1 and CDR2 sequences are SGHRS and YFSETQ. The CDR3 has 14 residues. Between the trimmed V and J ends, which lost 7 bases and 8 bases, there was a span of 19 bases. The CDR3 DNA follows: TGCGCCAGCGCCAACGGAGGCAGGGCAGATGAGCAGTTCTTC. It yields the protein CASANGGRADEQFF.

This clonotype occurred a few times. The chain has TRBV10-3 and TRBJ2-5; D call uncertain. Germline lookup yields CDR1 ENHRY and CDR2 SYGVKD. V gave up 3 bases and J gave up 3 bases, with 11 bases separating them. The CDR3 has 14 residues. The CDR3 reads CAISDGSGEETQYF. As DNA, the CDR3 is TGTGCCATCAGTGACGGCTCCGGAGAAGAGACCCAGTACTTC.

This clonotype occurred a few times. The chain carries TRBV20-1 and TRBJ2-2, with a weak D call TRBD1 (6 bases). This CDR3 is 15 amino acids long. CDR1 DFQATT and CDR2 SNEGSKA come from the germline V gene (reference sequence). Deletions cut 1 base from V and 5 bases from J, with 14 bases between. The CDR3 is CSARAQGLWTGELFF. The CDR3 coding sequence is TGCAGTGCTAGAGCCCAGGGGCTGTGGACCGGGGAGCTGTTTTTT.

This chain uses TRBV12-3 or TRBV12-4 with TRBJ1-2, with a tentative D call TRBD1 (5 bases). The CDR3 is made up of 13 amino acids. V lost 7 bases to trimming and J lost 4 bases, with 13 bases between them. DNA of the CDR3: TGTGCCAGCAACCGAGACAGCCGCTATGGCTACACCTTC. Residues: CASNRDSRYGYTF.

V and J are TRBV5-1 and TRBJ2-1; 7 positions agree with TRBD2. CDR1 and CDR2 (germline): SGHRS, YFSETQ. The V segment lost 1 base and the J segment 5 bases; nucleotides outside the gene matches: 9. This CDR3 contains 16 residues. The CDR3 loop reads CASSLLPGGTNNEQFF. CDR3 bases: TGCGCCAGCAGCTTGTTACCGGGGGGTACAAACAATGAGCAGTTCTTC.

The chain is built from TRBV7-2 and TRBJ2-7; 8 nucleotides line up with TRBD1. V shed 0 bases and J 3 bases; nucleotides not matched to a gene: 7. The CDR3 is 16 amino acids. The V gene's germline CDR1 is SGHTA and CDR2 FQGNSA. CDR3 nucleotide sequence: TGTGCCAGCAGCTTAGCAAGTCAGGGGGCCTTCTACGAGCAGTACTTC. It translates to CASSLASQGAFYEQYF.

This clonotype has a handful of counts. The V call is TRBV7-6, the J call TRBJ2-7, with 8 bases lining up with TRBD2. There are 15 residues in the CDR3. The J segment lost 6 bases and the V segment lost 4 bases, leaving 11 bases of the junction unmatched. Per the germline V gene, CDR1 is SGHVS and CDR2 is FNYEAQ. CDR3 nucleotides: TGTGCCAGCAGCTCTCGGGTAGCGGGAACGGGCGAGCAGTACTTC. This translates into CASSSRVAGTGEQYF.